These 20 T cell receptor beta chains share one sample of origin, sequenced in a study of Graves' ophthalmopathy and Graves' hyperthyroidism (dated by TCRdb to about 2018). The data were produced on an Illumina HiSeq 2000. TCR beta CDR3 regions were amplified from RNA transcripts for repertoire sequencing. The first round of RT-PCR was done with HTBI primers and the Qiagen OneStep RT-PCR kit, and was followed by a second round of multiplex PCR, then size selection and purification. TCRdb cleaned the public reads at Q25 with fastp, built clones with MiXCR and kept in-frame beta chains. Rows merge per CDR3 protein into single entries with the most common DNA and genes. The sample records 900,000 to 1,200,000 distinct CDR3 sequences, less than 45% of which are singletons. The biggest ten clones account for roughly 10% of the sample. The sample consisted of peripheral blood or thyroid tissue (not recorded which). The receptors here all came from an adult man with Graves' hyperthyroidism.

This clonotype was seen a few times. V and J are TRBV24-1 and TRBJ1-1; possibly TRBD1 for D (5 bases). Deletions cut 8 bases from V and 2 bases from J, with 8 bases between. Germline V gene sequence: CDR1 KGHDR, CDR2 SFDVKD. CDR3 length equals 12 residues. The CDR3: CATKGRNTEAFF. The CDR3 DNA reads TGTGCCACCAAGGGACGCAACACTGAAGCTTTCTTT.

Only a few counts were recorded for this clonotype. The germline gene is not matched at one end of the junction; a read error may be the cause. This chain uses TRBV10-2 with TRBJ1-1; 11 bases match TRBD1. CDR1 is WSHSY and CDR2 is SAAADI in the germline V gene. CDR3 length equals 15 residues. The CDR3 sequence is CASRPGQGVSREAFF. CDR3 bases: TGTGCCAGCAGACCGGGACAGGGGGTTTCTCGCGAAGCTTTCTTT.

This clonotype was picked up many times. V usage is TRBV9 and J usage is TRBJ1-4; D remains unclear. The CDR3 is 14 residues long. Germline CDR1 is SGDLS and CDR2 is YYNGEE. Trimming pared 5 bases from V and 0 bases from J, leaving 8 bases between. For the CDR3, the DNA is TGTGCCAGCAGTGTTGGCGCAACTAATGAAAAACTGTTTTTT. Residues: CASSVGATNEKLFF.

This clonotype was detected many times. The chain employs TRBV4-1 and TRBJ2-5; D uncertain. Trimming took 1 base from V and 4 from J, leaving 10 bases between them. This CDR3 contains 14 residues. From germline, CDR1 is MGHRA and CDR2 YSYEKL. CDR3 region: CASSQGVRIETQYF. The CDR3, as DNA: TGCGCCAGCAGCCAAGGTGTACGTATAGAGACCCAGTACTTC.

The chain is built from TRBV13 and TRBJ2-6; D gene uncertain. The ends were cut back, 2 bases at V and 4 bases at J, with 9 bases in the middle. Germline assignment: CDR1 PRHDT and CDR2 FYEKMQ (reference sequence). The CDR3 totals 15 residues. CDR3: CASSLWATGANVLTF. The CDR3 DNA is TGTGCCAGCAGCTTATGGGCTACCGGGGCCAACGTCCTGACTTTC. The variable domain in full, completed from reference TRBV13 and TRBJ2-6, reads AAGVIQSPRHLIKEKRETATLKCYPIPRHDTVYWYQQGPGQDPQFLISFYEKMQSDKGSIPDRFSAQQFSDYHSELNMSSLELGDSALYFCASSLWATGANVLTFGAGSRLTVL.

This clonotype has at least ten counts. This chain joins TRBV10-3 and TRBJ1-1; D is undetermined. The V gene's germline CDR1 is ENHRY and CDR2 SYGVKD. CDR3 size: 13 residues. Deletions cut 10 bases from V and 8 bases from J, with 20 bases between. CDR3 coding DNA: TGTGCCAGCGGTGGGAGTACCAAATCGGAAGCTTTCTTT. It specifies CASGGSTKSEAFF.

This clonotype occurred a few times. The chain combines TRBV5-1 with TRBJ2-7, with TRBD1 matching 10 bases. The CDR3 sequence is 14 residues long. Trimming cost V 4 bases and J 3 bases; bases outside gene matches: 4. Germline V CDR1 and CDR2: SGHRS, YFSETQ. The CDR3: CASSQTGGLYEQYF. For the CDR3, the DNA is TGCGCCAGCAGCCAGACAGGGGGCCTCTACGAGCAGTACTTC.

The chain combines TRBV9 with TRBJ1-3; D call uncertain. CDR3 length: 15 amino acids. Germline-derived CDR1 and CDR2 are SGDLS and YYNGEE. With 2 bases removed from V and 2 bases from J, the gap between germline ends came to 11 bases. CDR3 protein: CASSVEAEPGNTIYF. In DNA form, the CDR3 reads TGTGCCAGCAGCGTCGAGGCGGAACCTGGAAACACCATATATTTT.

This clonotype appeared many times. The chain links TRBV5-1 to TRBJ2-7; the D gene could be TRBD1 or TRBD2 (5 bases each). Deletions cut 2 bases from V and 1 base from J, with 10 bases between. This CDR3 has 14 amino acids. Germline V gene sequence: CDR1 SGHRS, CDR2 YFSETQ. DNA for the CDR3: TGCGCCAGCAGCTTTCAGGGAGCGTCCTACGAGCAGTACTTC. The encoded protein is CASSFQGASYEQYF.

This clonotype occurred many times. The rearrangement uses TRBV7-2 and TRBJ2-5; 8 nucleotides align to TRBD1. The CDR3 is 16 amino acids. Germline values: CDR1 SGHTA, CDR2 FQGNSA. Trimming took 5 bases from V and 4 from J; bases not matched to a gene: 12. The CDR3 DNA is TGTGCCAGCAGCCAAAAAACCAGGGGGCGGCTAGAGACCCAGTACTTC. Its translation: CASSQKTRGRLETQYF.

This clonotype was seen at least ten times. This sequence joins TRBV12-3 or TRBV12-4 and TRBJ1-2, with D hard to call. The CDR3 totals 13 residues. V was shortened by 5 bases and J by 6 bases, with 13 bases between the two germline ends. The CDR3 DNA reads as TGTGCCAGCAGTCCGGATAGGATACATGGCTACACCTTC. Protein sequence: CASSPDRIHGYTF.

This clonotype was counted at least ten times. The chain employs TRBV5-4 and TRBJ2-6, with D possibly being TRBD2 (5 bases). Germline CDR1 reads SGHNT; CDR2 reads YYREEE (reference sequence). V gave up 1 base and J gave up 3 bases, with 8 bases separating them. The CDR3 is made up of 15 amino acids. CDR3 protein: CASSLTGNGANVLTF. CDR3 nucleotides: TGTGCCAGCAGCTTGACCGGGAATGGGGCCAACGTCCTGACTTTC.

V usage is TRBV7-9 and J usage is TRBJ1-4, with a tentative D call TRBD1 (5 bases). The CDR3 totals 15 residues. Germline CDR1 SEHNR, CDR2 FQNEAQ (reference sequence). The germline V and J ends were trimmed by 3 bases and 5 bases, with 13 bases remaining between them. DNA of the CDR3: TGTGCCAGCAGCTTGTCAGGGACGGCCAATGAAAAACTGTTTTTT. It encodes CASSLSGTANEKLFF. Full variable domain (remainder filled in from reference TRBV7-9 and TRBJ1-4): DTGVSQNPRHKITKRGQNVTFRCDPISEHNRLYWYRQTLGQGPEFLTYFQNEAQLEKSRLLSDRFSAERPKGSFSTLEIQRTEQGDSAMYLCASSLSGTANEKLFFGSGTQLSVL.

This clonotype was recorded many times. This may stem from a read error, because a much larger clone lies one nucleotide away. The CDR3 spells CASSETELRGYTF. CDR3 nucleotide sequence: TGTGCCAGCAGTGAAACAGAGCTGAGGGGCTACACCTTC. This chain links TRBV2 with TRBJ1-2; D gene unclear. Germline V gene sequence: CDR1 SNHLY, CDR2 FYNNEI. Trimming left V 2 bases short and J 8 bases short, with 12 bases between. This CDR3 has 13 residues.

The chain recombines TRBV10-1 with TRBJ2-7; 9 nucleotides agree with TRBD2. J lost 3 bases, V lost 0 bases, and 6 bases had no gene match. The germline V gene encodes CDR1 WNHNN and CDR2 SYGVQD (reference sequence). CDR3 length: 16 amino acids. For the CDR3, the DNA is TGCGCCAGCAGTGAGTCGCGTAGCGGGGGACTCTACGAGCAGTACTTC. Translating it yields CASSESRSGGLYEQYF.

This clonotype was seen at least ten times. This rearrangement joins TRBV2 to TRBJ1-1; TRBD1 agrees at 9 bases. Trimming removed 5 bases from V and 5 bases from J; junction bases left unmatched: 6. Germline CDR1 SNHLY, CDR2 FYNNEI. The CDR3 totals 14 residues. This CDR3 reads CASSKRTGVTEAFF. CDR3 sequence (DNA): TGTGCCAGCAGTAAAAGGACAGGGGTAACTGAAGCTTTCTTT.

The chain couples TRBV25-1 to TRBJ1-2; tentative D call: TRBD1 (5 bases). CDR1 and CDR2 from the germline V gene are MGHDK and SYGVNS. The length of the CDR3 is 17 residues. Trimming removed 6 bases from V and 8 bases from J, with 28 bases in between. CDR3 sequence: CASSQFIGQAKGYGYTF. DNA for the CDR3: TGTGCCAGCAGCCAATTCATCGGTCAGGCCAAGGGGTACGGCTACACCTTC.

This clonotype occurred many times. The V and J genes are TRBV10-2 and TRBJ1-5, with unresolved D. The V gene's germline CDR1 is WSHSY and CDR2 SAAADI. This CDR3 is built from 12 residues. The V gene lost 2 bases and the J gene lost 7 bases, with 6 bases spanning the gap. The CDR3 region is CASSEGWQPQHF. The CDR3 DNA reads TGCGCCAGCAGTGAGGGGTGGCAGCCCCAGCATTTT.

In its sample, this clonotype was seen many times. The rearrangement links TRBV5-1 to TRBJ1-4; possible D gene TRBD1, 6 bases. The CDR3 is 17 amino acids. Germline assignment: CDR1 SGHRS and CDR2 YFSETQ. V dropped 4 bases and J dropped 0 bases, with 16 bases sitting between them. The CDR3 is CASSPLLGASTNEKLFF. The DNA for the CDR3 is TGCGCCAGCAGCCCGTTGTTGGGGGCCTCAACTAATGAAAAACTGTTTTTT.

This clonotype came up many times. The chain has TRBV12-3 or TRBV12-4 and TRBJ2-7; 10 positions agree with TRBD2. With V trimmed by 6 bases and J by 7 bases, 12 bases remained unmatched. The CDR3 spans 15 residues. CDR3 protein: CASSLGLAAVGEQYF. The CDR3 coding sequence is TGTGCCAGCAGCCTAGGACTAGCGGCCGTGGGGGAGCAGTACTTC.